This T cell receptor (beta chain) was documented in a study of blood T cells in healthy people across ages. Study results and limitations: With age, beta diversity per million T cells declined roughly linearly, significantly by 40.

Details on this clonotype: Antigen specificity is unknown.

A J-beta primer mix and a sample-barcoded 5' primer were used in a second PCR of roughly 6 to 12 cycles. Every sample produced at least 2.5 million CDR3-containing paired-end reads. TCRdb processed the 5' RACE reads anew with MiXCR; each CDR3 protein has one entry. The table includes about 1.5 million distinct CDR3 sequences, roughly 43% detected once. V trimming: 4 bases; J trimming: 7 bases; junction bases outside the gene matches: 5. Germline V lookup: CDR1 LNHNV, CDR2 YYDKDF (reference sequence). The CDR3 runs to 14 residues. Individuals who donated were healthy Caucasians from Russia aged roughly 6 to 90. Collection of roughly 10 milliliters of peripheral blood was performed for each donor.

Sequencing used blood. The J gene is TRBJ1-4, the V gene TRBV15, with TRBD1 identical over 8 bases. This TCR derives from a woman younger than 30 in good health. CDR3 in amino acids: CATSTRGLSEKLFF. The CDR3 DNA reads TGTGCCACCAGCACCAGGGGGCTTAGTGAAAAACTGTTTTTT. The variable domain in full, with the rest retrieved from reference TRBV15 and TRBJ1-4, is DAMVIQNPRYQVTQFGKPVTLSCSQTLNHNVMYWYQQKSSQAPKLLFHYYDKDFNNEADTPDNFQSRRPNTSFCFLDIRSPGLGDTAMYLCATSTRGLSEKLFFGSGTQLSVL.